This is a list of T cell receptor beta chains from one sample in a study of blood T cells in healthy people across ages. TCRdb independently ran MiXCR on the 5' RACE reads; one entry per CDR3 protein. The sample records under 2 million distinct CDR3 sequences, 30% to 40% being singletons. The sample taken for sequencing was blood. The receptors derive from a woman aged 30 to 39 in good health. CDR3s include the opening cysteine and the closing phenylalanine or tryptophan. The D gene is left open where the match is weak. Clone sizes are given selectively: once, few, many, or a class where the clone is expanded.

v_gene	abundance	d_gene	j_gene	CDR3aa	CDR3nt
TRBV7-2	few	.	TRBJ1-2	CASSLDPWTETYGYTF	TGTGCCAGCAGCTTAGACCCCTGGACAGAGACCTATGGCTACACCTTC
TRBV7-8	.	.	TRBJ2-7	CASSSSRTGSSYEQYF	TGTGCCAGCAGCTCGAGCCGTACAGGGAGCTCCTACGAGCAGTATTTC
TRBV11-2	.	.	TRBJ1-4	CASSPGRGRGATNEKLFF	TGTGCCAGCAGCCCGGGGCGGGGCAGGGGAGCAACTAATGAAAAACTGTTTTTT
TRBV6-1	.	.	TRBJ2-1	CASSEVYSYNEQFF	TGTGCCAGCAGTGAAGTATACTCTTACAATGAGCAGTTCTTC
TRBV5-1	few	.	TRBJ2-3	CASSLSQATDTQYF	TGCGCCAGCAGCTTGTCGCAGGCCACAGATACGCAGTATTTT
TRBV5-1	few	.	TRBJ2-7	CASSPAPTPITPQYF	TGCGCCAGCAGCCCCGCGCCAACACCTATCACCCCCCAGTACTTC
TRBV9	.	.	TRBJ1-1	CASSSWGSAEAFF	TGTGCCAGCAGCTCTTGGGGGAGTGCTGAAGCTTTCTTT
TRBV6-5	few	.	TRBJ2-3	CASSYSVRLAIINQYADTQYF	TGTGCCAGCAGTTACTCAGTACGGCTAGCGATAATAAACCAATACGCAGATACGCAGTATTTT
TRBV5-1	.	.	TRBJ2-5	CASSFGDTLNPTQYF	TGCGCCAGCAGCTTCGGGGACACCCTTAACCCGACCCAGTACTTC
TRBV20-1	.	TRBD1	TRBJ2-1	CLAGGVQGALYNEQFF	TGCCTCGCCGGCGGGGTACAGGGGGCCCTATACAATGAGCAGTTCTTC
TRBV5-4	.	.	TRBJ2-7	CASSLDPSFDEQYF	TGTGCCAGCAGCTTGGACCCTAGCTTCGACGAGCAGTACTTC